A selection of T cell receptor beta chains follows, all from one sample in a study of identical twins. TCRdb analysed the 5' RACE reads with MiXCR anew, one entry per CDR3 protein. The sample shows about 1.7 million distinct CDR3 sequences, roughly a third of them seen only once. The source material was cord blood. The receptors shown here come from a newborn girl in good health. Each CDR3 is given with its conserved first and last residue. Each record gives: V gene, D gene, J gene, clone size, CDR3 DNA, CDR3 protein. A D gene is named only where the DNA matches it firmly. Clone size is not always given. Where it is, it says once, few, many or a class for expanded clones.

v_call: TRBV5-1
d_call: NA
j_call: TRBJ2-3
clone_size: NA
cdr3_nt: TGCGCCAGCAGCTTGAACAGACTCACAGATACGCAGTATTTT
cdr3_aa: CASSLNRLTDTQYF

v_call: TRBV5-5
d_call: TRBD2
j_call: TRBJ2-3
clone_size: NA
cdr3_nt: TGTGCCAGCAGCCTCCCCCTAGCGGGGGCGGGAGATACGCAGTATTTT
cdr3_aa: CASSLPLAGAGDTQYF

v_call: TRBV3-1
d_call: NA
j_call: TRBJ2-1
clone_size: NA
cdr3_nt: TGTGCCAGCAGCCAGATGGTCAATGAGCAGTTCTTC
cdr3_aa: CASSQMVNEQFF

v_call: TRBV21-1
d_call: NA
j_call: TRBJ2-1
clone_size: NA
cdr3_nt: TGTGCCAGCAGCAAAGACAGGTTAACCACCTACAATGAGCAGTTCTTC
cdr3_aa: CASSKDRLTTYNEQFF

v_call: TRBV7-2
d_call: TRBD2
j_call: TRBJ2-1
clone_size: NA
cdr3_nt: TGTGCCAGCAGCTTAGGCCGGGGATTGCGGGGGGGCCACTACAATGAGCAGTTCTTC
cdr3_aa: CASSLGRGLRGGHYNEQFF

v_call: TRBV4-1
d_call: TRBD2
j_call: TRBJ2-2
clone_size: once
cdr3_nt: TGCACCAGCAGCCAAGGGCTAGCGGGCAAAGATAACACCGGGGAGCTGTTTTTT
cdr3_aa: CTSSQGLAGKDNTGELFF

v_call: TRBV20-1
d_call: NA
j_call: TRBJ1-4
clone_size: NA
cdr3_nt: TGCAGTGCTACTCCCCCCGGGGCGTTAGAAAAACTGTTTTTT
cdr3_aa: CSATPPGALEKLFF

v_call: TRBV4-1
d_call: NA
j_call: TRBJ2-2
clone_size: NA
cdr3_nt: TGCGCCAGCAGCCAAGGTTCCTACACCGGGGAGCTGTTTTTT
cdr3_aa: CASSQGSYTGELFF

v_call: TRBV28
d_call: TRBD2
j_call: TRBJ2-1
clone_size: few
cdr3_nt: TGTGCCAGCAGTTTGCCACAGCGGGGGAGCAATGAGCAGTTCTTC
cdr3_aa: CASSLPQRGSNEQFF

v_call: TRBV25-1
d_call: NA
j_call: TRBJ1-1
clone_size: NA
cdr3_nt: TGTGCCAGCAGTGAATATAGCGGACAGTCTGAAGCTTTCTTT
cdr3_aa: CASSEYSGQSEAFF

v_call: TRBV28
d_call: NA
j_call: TRBJ1-2
clone_size: NA
cdr3_nt: TGTGCCAGCAGTACCCCGGACAGCTATGGCTACACCTTC
cdr3_aa: CASSTPDSYGYTF

v_call: TRBV5-1
d_call: NA
j_call: TRBJ2-5
clone_size: NA
cdr3_nt: TGCGCCAGCAGCTTGGGGGATTTAGGAGGGCAGTACTTC
cdr3_aa: CASSLGDLGGQYF

v_call: TRBV20-1
d_call: NA
j_call: TRBJ2-7
clone_size: NA
cdr3_nt: TGCAGTGCTAGGTGGGCCTACGAGCAGTACTTC
cdr3_aa: CSARWAYEQYF

v_call: TRBV18
d_call: NA
j_call: TRBJ2-1
clone_size: NA
cdr3_nt: TGTGCCAGCTCACCCAGACACTCGTACCAAGAGACCCAGTTCTTC
cdr3_aa: CASSPRHSYQETQFF

v_call: TRBV6-5
d_call: NA
j_call: TRBJ1-2
clone_size: few
cdr3_nt: TGTGCCAGCAGTTACCCCGACAGGCCCAAGAGTGGCTACACCTTC
cdr3_aa: CASSYPDRPKSGYTF

v_call: TRBV2
d_call: NA
j_call: TRBJ2-3
clone_size: few
cdr3_nt: TGTGCCAGCATGGTTTCAGATACGCAGTATTTT
cdr3_aa: CASMVSDTQYF

v_call: TRBV25-1
d_call: NA
j_call: TRBJ1-4
clone_size: once
cdr3_nt: TGTGCCAGCAGTAACACAGAGACAACTAATGAAAAACTGTTTTTT
cdr3_aa: CASSNTETTNEKLFF

v_call: TRBV20-1
d_call: TRBD1
j_call: TRBJ1-5
clone_size: few
cdr3_nt: TGCAGTGCTAGAGAGATGACAGGGGGCAATCAGCCCCAGCATTTT
cdr3_aa: CSAREMTGGNQPQHF

v_call: TRBV12-3/TRBV12-4
d_call: NA
j_call: TRBJ1-2
clone_size: many
cdr3_nt: TGTGCCAGCAGTTTAACGGGGGCAAATGGCTACACCTTC
cdr3_aa: CASSLTGANGYTF

v_call: TRBV12-3/TRBV12-4
d_call: NA
j_call: TRBJ2-5
clone_size: few
cdr3_nt: TGTGCCAGCAGTTTTGCGGCAGGAGCGAGGGAGACCCAGTACTTC
cdr3_aa: CASSFAAGARETQYF

v_call: TRBV4-2
d_call: TRBD1
j_call: TRBJ1-2
clone_size: NA
cdr3_nt: TGTGCCAGCAGCCGGAGGGAGGGGGCGATTTATGGCTACACCTTC
cdr3_aa: CASSRREGAIYGYTF

v_call: TRBV28
d_call: TRBD2
j_call: TRBJ2-7
clone_size: NA
cdr3_nt: TGTGCCAGCAGTCCCCCACTAGCGGGAGGGATATACGAGCAGTACTTC
cdr3_aa: CASSPPLAGGIYEQYF

v_call: TRBV9
d_call: NA
j_call: TRBJ2-5
clone_size: few
cdr3_nt: TGTGCCAGCAGCGTAGACCTCGTACAAGAGACCCAGTACTTC
cdr3_aa: CASSVDLVQETQYF

v_call: TRBV4-1
d_call: TRBD1
j_call: TRBJ2-7
clone_size: NA
cdr3_nt: TGCGCCAGCAGACCTACGTTCCGGGACAGGGAGAACGAGCAGTACTTC
cdr3_aa: CASRPTFRDRENEQYF

v_call: TRBV5-1
d_call: NA
j_call: TRBJ2-2
clone_size: NA
cdr3_nt: TGCGCCAGCATAGGGCGCACCGGGGAGCTGTTTTTT
cdr3_aa: CASIGRTGELFF

v_call: TRBV28
d_call: TRBD2
j_call: TRBJ2-1
clone_size: few
cdr3_nt: TGTGCCAGCAGTTTATGGTCTAGCGGGAACAATGAGCAGTTCTTC
cdr3_aa: CASSLWSSGNNEQFF

v_call: TRBV30
d_call: NA
j_call: TRBJ2-4
clone_size: NA
cdr3_nt: TGTGCCTGGAGTGTACCGTCCAGGGAGGCCAAAAACATTCAGTACTTC
cdr3_aa: CAWSVPSREAKNIQYF

v_call: TRBV20-1
d_call: TRBD2
j_call: TRBJ2-7
clone_size: once
cdr3_nt: TGCAGTGCTAGCTCTGGACTAGCGGGGACTTCCGGGGAGCAGTACTTC
cdr3_aa: CSASSGLAGTSGEQYF

v_call: TRBV5-1
d_call: TRBD1
j_call: TRBJ1-5
clone_size: few
cdr3_nt: TGCGCCAGCCGTATCCGGGACAGGGAGGATAGCAATCAGCCCCAGCATTTT
cdr3_aa: CASRIRDREDSNQPQHF

v_call: TRBV15
d_call: TRBD1
j_call: TRBJ2-1
clone_size: few
cdr3_nt: TGTGCCACCAGCAGTTGGACAGGGAACAACAATGAGCAGTTCTTC
cdr3_aa: CATSSWTGNNNEQFF

v_call: TRBV10-3
d_call: NA
j_call: TRBJ2-3
clone_size: NA
cdr3_nt: TGTGCCATCAGTGAGTCAACCCCTAGCACAGATACGCAGTATTTT
cdr3_aa: CAISESTPSTDTQYF

v_call: TRBV7-2
d_call: NA
j_call: TRBJ2-5
clone_size: few
cdr3_nt: TGTGCCAGCAGCTACGACGCCGGGGGGACCCAGTACTTC
cdr3_aa: CASSYDAGGTQYF

v_call: TRBV2
d_call: TRBD2
j_call: TRBJ2-1
clone_size: NA
cdr3_nt: TGTGCCAGCACTGGGACTAGGCTGATTGGGCGGTTCTTC
cdr3_aa: CASTGTRLIGRFF

v_call: TRBV2
d_call: TRBD2
j_call: TRBJ2-1
clone_size: NA
cdr3_nt: TGTGCCAGCAGTGTAGGTAGCCTAGCGGGAGGTGGTGAGCAGTTCTTC
cdr3_aa: CASSVGSLAGGGEQFF

v_call: TRBV5-5
d_call: NA
j_call: TRBJ1-3
clone_size: NA
cdr3_nt: TGTGCCAGCAGCTTGGAGGGAGTCTCTGGAAACACCATATATTTT
cdr3_aa: CASSLEGVSGNTIYF

v_call: TRBV5-6
d_call: TRBD1
j_call: TRBJ1-2
clone_size: NA
cdr3_nt: TGTGCCAGCAGCTTTCTCACCGGACAGGGGCTAAACTATGGCTACACCTTC
cdr3_aa: CASSFLTGQGLNYGYTF

v_call: TRBV15
d_call: TRBD2
j_call: TRBJ2-4
clone_size: NA
cdr3_nt: TGTGCCACCAGCAGAGATCGGGGGACTAGCGGGAGGTTAGCCAAAAACATTCAGTACTTC
cdr3_aa: CATSRDRGTSGRLAKNIQYF

v_call: TRBV14
d_call: NA
j_call: TRBJ1-1
clone_size: few
cdr3_nt: TGTGCCAGCAGCAAGGCGGCGCACACTGAAGCTTTCTTT
cdr3_aa: CASSKAAHTEAFF

v_call: TRBV20-1
d_call: NA
j_call: TRBJ2-2
clone_size: few
cdr3_nt: TGCAGTGCTCGGCCAAGGTGGTACACCGGGGAGCTGTTTTTT
cdr3_aa: CSARPRWYTGELFF

v_call: TRBV6-5
d_call: TRBD2
j_call: TRBJ2-7
clone_size: NA
cdr3_nt: TGTGCCAGCAGTTACTCTCGGACTAGCGGGACTTCCGAGCAGTACTTC
cdr3_aa: CASSYSRTSGTSEQYF

v_call: TRBV20-1
d_call: TRBD2
j_call: TRBJ2-7
clone_size: few
cdr3_nt: TGCAGTGCAGGACTAGCGGGGGCCACCTACGAGCAGTACTTC
cdr3_aa: CSAGLAGATYEQYF